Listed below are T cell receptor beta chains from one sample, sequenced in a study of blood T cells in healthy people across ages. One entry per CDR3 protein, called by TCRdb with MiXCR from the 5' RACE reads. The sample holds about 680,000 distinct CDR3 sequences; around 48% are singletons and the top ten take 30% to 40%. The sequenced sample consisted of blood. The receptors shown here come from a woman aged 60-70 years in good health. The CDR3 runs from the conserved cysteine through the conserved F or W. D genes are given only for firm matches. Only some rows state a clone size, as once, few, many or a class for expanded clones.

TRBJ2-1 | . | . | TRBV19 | CASSAARAPSSYNEQFF | TGTGCCAGTAGTGCCGCCCGGGCGCCCAGCTCCTACAATGAGCAGTTCTTC
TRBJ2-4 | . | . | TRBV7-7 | CASSSFPFRESKNIQYF | TGTGCCAGCAGCTCATTTCCTTTCAGGGAAAGCAAAAACATTCAGTACTTC
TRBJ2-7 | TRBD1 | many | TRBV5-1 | CASSVTGGIYEQYF | TGCGCCAGCAGCGTTACAGGGGGAATCTACGAGCAGTACTTC
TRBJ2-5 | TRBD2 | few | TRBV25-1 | CASRKAGGDQETQYF | TGTGCCAGCAGAAAAGCGGGAGGGGACCAAGAGACCCAGTACTTC
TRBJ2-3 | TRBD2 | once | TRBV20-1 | CSARDWGLYTDTQYF | TGCAGTGCTAGAGATTGGGGACTATACACAGATACGCAGTATTTT
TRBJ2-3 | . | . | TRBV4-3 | CASSQDTDPDTQYF | TGCGCCAGCAGCCAAGATACGGACCCAGATACGCAGTATTTT
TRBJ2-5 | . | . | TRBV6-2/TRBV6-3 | CASTQGLYQETQYF | TGTGCCAGCACCCAGGGACTGTACCAAGAGACCCAGTACTTC
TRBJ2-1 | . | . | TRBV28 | CASSSLTRTYNEQFF | TGTGCCAGCAGTTCCCTGACCAGAACCTACAATGAGCAGTTCTTC
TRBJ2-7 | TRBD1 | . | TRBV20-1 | CSARTGGGTLSVNEQYF | TGCAGTGCCCGGACAGGGGGCGGAACCCTAAGCGTTAATGAGCAGTACTTC
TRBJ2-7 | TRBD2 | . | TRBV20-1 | CSAPSGAYEQYF | TGCAGTGCTCCGAGCGGGGCCTACGAGCAGTACTTC
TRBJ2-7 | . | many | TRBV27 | CASSTGSYEQYF | TGTGCCAGCAGCACTGGAAGCTACGAGCAGTACTTC
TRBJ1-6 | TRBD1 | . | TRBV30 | CAWRGQGGIGPLHF | TGTGCCTGGAGAGGGCAGGGGGGGATCGGACCCCTCCACTTT
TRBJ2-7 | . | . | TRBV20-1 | CSAMEGRHEQYF | TGCAGTGCTATGGAGGGTCGACACGAGCAGTACTTC
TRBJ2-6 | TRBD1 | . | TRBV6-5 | CASSYETGSGANVLTF | TGTGCCAGCAGTTACGAGACAGGGTCTGGGGCCAACGTCCTGACTTTC
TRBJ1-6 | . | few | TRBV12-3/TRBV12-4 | CASTLGTFRSPLHF | TGTGCCAGCACTCTGGGGACTTTTAGGTCACCCCTCCACTTT
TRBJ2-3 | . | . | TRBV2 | CASSEAQRDADTQYF | TGTGCCAGCAGTGAGGCGCAGAGGGACGCAGATACGCAGTATTTT
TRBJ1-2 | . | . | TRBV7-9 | CASSTGGGNYGYTF | TGTGCCAGCAGCACCGGGGGGGGCAACTATGGCTACACCTTC
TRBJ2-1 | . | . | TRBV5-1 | CTSSREGLGSYNEQFF | TGCACCAGCAGCCGCGAGGGGTTAGGCTCCTACAATGAGCAGTTCTTC
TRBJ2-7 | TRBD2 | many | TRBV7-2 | CASSLTSGAYEQYF | TGTGCCAGCAGCTTGACTAGCGGAGCGTACGAGCAGTACTTC
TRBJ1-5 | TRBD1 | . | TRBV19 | CASSLRTGRRDQPQHF | TGTGCCAGTAGTCTTCGGACAGGGAGGAGGGATCAGCCCCAGCATTTT
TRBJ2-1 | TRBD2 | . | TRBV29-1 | CSVPLNPSGRISYNEQFF | TGCAGCGTTCCCTTAAATCCTAGCGGGAGGATCTCCTACAATGAGCAGTTCTTC
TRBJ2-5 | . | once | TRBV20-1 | CSARRLGQGQETQYF | TGCAGTGCTCGAAGATTAGGACAAGGTCAAGAGACCCAGTACTTC
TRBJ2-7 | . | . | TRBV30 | CAWSGRAEQYF | TGTGCCTGGAGTGGCAGGGCAGAGCAGTACTTC
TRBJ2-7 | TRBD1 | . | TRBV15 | CATSRDSDRGEQYF | TGTGCCACCAGCAGAGATTCCGACAGGGGCGAGCAGTACTTC
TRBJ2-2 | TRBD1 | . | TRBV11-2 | CASSGRDRITGELFF | TGTGCCAGCAGCGGCCGGGACAGGATCACCGGGGAGCTGTTTTTT
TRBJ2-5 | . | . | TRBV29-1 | CSVDAQVRSPTQYF | TGCAGCGTTGATGCGCAGGTCCGCTCCCCGACCCAGTACTTC
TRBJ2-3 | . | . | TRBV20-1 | CSARDGRGGTDTQYF | TGCAGTGCTAGAGATGGGAGAGGGGGCACAGATACGCAGTATTTT
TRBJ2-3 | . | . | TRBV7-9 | CASSKGVGAGTDTQYF | TGTGCCAGCAGCAAAGGAGTTGGGGCTGGAACAGATACGCAGTATTTT
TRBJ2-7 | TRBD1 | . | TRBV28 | CASSFLRTGATDEQYF | TGTGCCAGCAGTTTTCTCAGAACAGGGGCTACCGACGAGCAGTACTTC
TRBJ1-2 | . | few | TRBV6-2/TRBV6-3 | CASSSRDRCGYTF | TGTGCCAGCAGTTCCCGCGACAGATGCGGCTACACCTTC
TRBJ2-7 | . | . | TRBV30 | CAWTALRSAQEQYF | TGTGCCTGGACTGCGTTACGTTCTGCCCAGGAGCAGTACTTC
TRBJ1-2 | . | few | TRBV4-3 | CASSQDPGQTYGYTF | TGCGCCAGCAGCCAAGATCCGGGGCAGACCTATGGCTACACCTTC